This T cell receptor beta chain derives from a study of STAT5B mutations in CD4+ large granular lymphocyte leukemia. Study observations and caveats: 8/27 top patient clones versus 2/35 control clones were TRBV06-family.

This was a survey-level run. Libraries were prepared by immunoSEQ multiplex PCR; TCRdb keeps only in-frame clonotypes and omits some of them. The repertoire consists of 30,000 to 40,000 clones, with around 80% occurring once and the leading ten covering 0.55%. Concerning this clone: The target antigen is unknown.

CDR1 and CDR2 (germline): SEHNR, FQNEAQ (reference sequence). The CDR3 has 17 amino acids. V was clipped by 4 bases and J by 4 bases; unmatched bases: 5. J is TRBJ2-1 and V is TRBV7-9, with 15 bases matching TRBD2. Specimen: CD4+ T cells from blood buffy coats. The TCR originated in a human donor in good health. The CDR3 nucleotides read TGTGCCAGCAGCTGGACGGGGACTAGCGGGGGGTACAATGAGCAGTTCTTC. Translated: CASSWTGTSGGYNEQFF.